Included here is one T cell receptor beta chain sequence, with context. Its antigen is not identified. 60 Vbeta and 13 Jbeta primers were used in PCR. Sequenced by immunoSEQ multiplex PCR; TCRdb stores in-frame clones only, minus some. This sample has 100,000 to 150,000 clones, with around 73% found just once. This sample is part of a study of cytomegalovirus exposure and HLA in healthy donors. Overall study: Genotyping of roughly 400 donors showed that about 84% belonged to the Caucasian-associated ancestry cluster. Study conclusions and caveats: A few chains linked to CMV were shown in vitro to be specific for CMV antigens. Cytomegalovirus association was assigned to about 150 TCR beta chains.

This CDR3 is built from 13 residues. V was pared by 0 bases and J by 4 bases, with 7 bases between. From germline, CDR1 is SGHNT and CDR2 YYREEE (reference sequence). The specimen was PBMCs. This sequence originates from a human donor in good health. V usage is TRBV5-4 and J usage is TRBJ1-1; the D gene is possibly TRBD1 (5 bases). The CDR3 loop reads CASSLERGTEAFF. The CDR3 DNA is TGTGCCAGCAGCTTGGAAAGGGGCACTGAAGCTTTCTTT.